This passage covers 22 T cell receptor beta chains from one sample sequenced in a study of type 1 regulatory T cells. The antigens these receptors bind are not known. TCRdb analysed the reads with MiXCR anew, one entry per CDR3 protein. The table shows around 69,000 distinct CDR3 sequences, with nearly 65% occurring only once. Sequences were obtained from cultured T cells, either the whole culture or a sorted T cell fraction (not recorded which). Noted subset: Tr1-enriched cell product generated in vitro against host alloantigens. These receptors were obtained from a human donor in good health.

CDR3 residues: CASSHNGHNQPQHF. CDR3 coding DNA: TGTGCCAGCAGCCACAATGGGCACAATCAGCCCCAGCATTTT. This rearrangement joins TRBV6-1 to TRBJ1-5; D is unresolved. This CDR3 is 14 amino acids long. V was trimmed by 6 bases and J by 3 bases, leaving 12 bases between them. Per the germline V gene, CDR1 is MNHNS and CDR2 is SASEGT.

The V gene is TRBV27, the J gene TRBJ1-6; TRBD1 matches 10 bases. CDR3 size: 15 residues. V lost 6 bases to trimming and J lost 9 bases; unmatched junction nucleotides: 8. From germline, CDR1 is MNHEY and CDR2 SMNVEV (reference sequence). DNA for the CDR3: TGTGCCAGCAGAGATCCGGGACAGGGGTTTTCACCCCTCCACTTT. Amino acids: CASRDPGQGFSPLHF.

V and J are TRBV4-1 and TRBJ2-5, with a tentative D call TRBD1 (5 bases). The CDR3 consists of 17 residues. Germline lookup yields CDR1 MGHRA and CDR2 YSYEKL. The V and J ends lost 1 base and 2 bases respectively, with 17 bases between them. The CDR3 sequence is CASSQGPQGELQETQYF. The CDR3 DNA follows: TGCGCCAGCAGCCAAGGGCCCCAGGGCGAGTTACAAGAGACCCAGTACTTC.

The chain carries TRBV7-2 and TRBJ2-1; 10 bases agree with TRBD2. The V gene's germline CDR1 is SGHTA and CDR2 FQGNSA. Trimming removed 1 base from V and 5 bases from J; junction bases left unmatched: 8. This CDR3 is built from 17 residues. For the CDR3, the DNA is TGTGCCAGCAGCTTAGTGTTCGGGACTAGCGAAGACAATGAGCAGTTCTTC. Translated, it gives CASSLVFGTSEDNEQFF.

Here the CDR3 reads CASSYPARSGYSYEQYF. CDR3 DNA: TGTGCCAGCAGTTACCCTGCCCGAAGCGGGTACTCCTACGAGCAGTACTTC. The chain recombines TRBV6-2 or TRBV6-3 with TRBJ2-7; D may be TRBD2 (6 bases). This CDR3 spans 17 amino acids. Per germline, CDR1 MNHEY and CDR2 SVGEGT. V dropped 2 bases and J dropped 0 bases, with 17 bases sitting between them.

The rearrangement links TRBV7-9 to TRBJ2-2; D possibly matches TRBD1 or TRBD2 (5 bases each). The V gene's germline CDR1 is SEHNR and CDR2 FQNEAQ (reference sequence). The CDR3 has 15 amino acids. Trimming removed 2 bases at V and 3 bases at J, with 10 bases between. Here the CDR3 reads CASSLHQGDTGELFF. The CDR3 DNA sequence: TGTGCCAGCAGCTTACACCAGGGAGACACCGGGGAGCTGTTTTTT.

The chain recombines TRBV27 with TRBJ2-7; D tentatively fits TRBD1 or TRBD2 (5 bases each). V was clipped by 2 bases and J by 5 bases, with 13 bases between them. CDR1 MNHEY and CDR2 SMNVEV come from the germline V gene (reference sequence). This CDR3 comprises 14 residues. In DNA, the CDR3 is TGTGCCAGCAGTTTAGGTGGGGGTAGGGACGAGCAGTACTTC. It yields the protein CASSLGGGRDEQYF.

The count of this clonotype is one. This chain links TRBV29-1 with TRBJ2-4, with D possibly matching TRBD1 (6 bases). Germline V gives CDR1 SQVTM, CDR2 ANQGSEA. V lost 6 bases, J lost 6 bases, and 15 bases lay in between. There are 13 residues in the CDR3. The CDR3 bases are TGCAGCGTAGCAATAACAGGGATAAACATTCAGTACTTC. Translated: CSVAITGINIQYF.

This clonotype was counted between two and nine times. This sequence joins TRBV2 and TRBJ2-3; 10 bases are shared with TRBD2. Per germline, CDR1 SNHLY and CDR2 FYNNEI. The J segment lost 6 bases and the V segment lost 7 bases, leaving 7 bases of the junction unmatched. The CDR3 consists of 14 residues. The CDR3 DNA reads as TGTGCCAGCAAACTAGCGGGGCTGGGGGATACGCAGTATTTT. Its translation: CASKLAGLGDTQYF.

This clonotype came up a few times. The chain links TRBV12-3 or TRBV12-4 to TRBJ1-2; the D is unclear. Between the trimmed V and J ends, which lost 3 bases and 2 bases, there was a span of 7 bases. The length of the CDR3 is 13 residues. CDR3 DNA sequence: TGTGCCAGCAGTTTCCAGAGAAACTATGGCTACACCTTC. Its translation is CASSFQRNYGYTF.

The V gene is TRBV6-1, the J gene TRBJ2-7; 13 nucleotides match TRBD2. The CDR3 spans 18 residues. J was trimmed by 6 bases and V by 4 bases; bases with no gene match: 15. Germline V lookup: CDR1 MNHNS, CDR2 SASEGT. CDR3 coding DNA: TGTGCCAGCAGTGCTGTAGGACTAGCGGGAGTCTTCCTTGGCGAGCAGTACTTC. This gives the protein CASSAVGLAGVFLGEQYF.

Regarding this clonotype: A much larger clone sits a single nucleotide away, making a read error possible. This chain connects TRBV7-9 to TRBJ2-7, with TRBD1 as a possible D gene (6 bases). The CDR3 consists of 12 residues. The V gene's germline CDR1 is SEHNR and CDR2 FQNEAQ (reference sequence). The germline V and J ends were trimmed by 5 bases and 8 bases, with 13 bases remaining between them. CDR3 loop: CASSPRGWKQYF. The CDR3 DNA reads as TGTGCCAGCAGCCCTAGGGGGTGGAAGCAGTACTTC.

This chain uses TRBV7-9 with TRBJ2-5; no clear D gene. CDR1 is SEHNR, CDR2 FQNEAQ, per germline (reference sequence). V lost 1 base and J lost 1, with 7 bases in between. The CDR3 covers 14 residues. As DNA, the CDR3 is TGTGCCAGCAGCTTAGGGCAGATCCAAGAGACCCAGTACTTC. It encodes CASSLGQIQETQYF.

CDR3: CASSTEADAGELFF. In DNA, the CDR3 is TGCGCCAGCAGCACTGAGGCGGACGCCGGGGAGCTGTTTTTT. The chain links TRBV5-1 to TRBJ2-2; D gene uncertain. Trimming took 4 bases from V and 6 from J, leaving 13 bases between them. The length of the CDR3 is 14 residues. Germline CDR1 is SGHRS and CDR2 is YFSETQ.

The rearrangement links TRBV6-5 to TRBJ2-1, with TRBD1 matching 7 bases. Germline V gene data show CDR1 as MNHEY and CDR2 as SVGAGI. The length of the CDR3 is 14 residues. Trimming removed 6 bases from V and 4 bases from J; junction bases left unmatched: 6. CDR3 protein: CASRERGQYNEQFF. DNA of the CDR3: TGTGCCAGCAGAGAAAGGGGACAGTACAATGAGCAGTTCTTC.

The gene calls are TRBV5-5 and TRBJ1-2; 9 bases map to TRBD1. Germline loops: CDR1 SGHKS, CDR2 YYEKEE (reference sequence). This CDR3 spans 14 amino acids. The V and J ends lost 0 bases and 4 bases, in that order; junction bases with no gene match: 1. CDR3 region: CASSLVQGAYGYTF. The CDR3 DNA reads TGTGCCAGCAGCTTGGTACAGGGGGCCTATGGCTACACCTTC.

V and J are TRBV19 and TRBJ1-1; D unclear. The germline gives CDR1 LNHDA, CDR2 SQIVND (reference sequence). V lost 10 bases, J lost 3 bases, and 12 bases lay in between. There are 12 residues in the CDR3. The CDR3 nucleotides are TGTGCCACCGGTTTTTTGGACACTGAAGCTTTCTTT. Protein sequence: CATGFLDTEAFF.

This clonotype was detected only once. The chain recombines TRBV4-1 with TRBJ2-7; possibly TRBD1 for D (5 bases). Germline CDR1 reads MGHRA; CDR2 reads YSYEKL. V lost 4 bases and J lost 1, with 11 bases in between. The CDR3 is made up of 14 amino acids. CDR3 DNA sequence: TGCGCCAGCAGCCGCTGGGGCGGATCCTACGAGCAGTACTTC. Its protein is CASSRWGGSYEQYF.

The gene calls are TRBV27 and TRBJ2-1; TRBD2 aligns across 9 bases. The trim removed 4 bases at V and 9 bases at J, leaving 10 bases unmatched. Per the germline V gene, CDR1 is MNHEY and CDR2 is SMNVEV (reference sequence). CDR3 length equals 15 residues. The CDR3 DNA reads as TGTGCCAGCAGTTCCAAGGGACTAGCAGGAAGTGAGCAGTTCTTC. This encodes CASSSKGLAGSEQFF.

This clonotype was counted a single time. This sequence joins TRBV18 and TRBJ2-7; D may be TRBD2 (7 bases). The CDR3 loop spans 16 amino acids. CDR1 and CDR2 (germline): KGHSH, LQKENI. Between the trimmed V and J ends, which lost 8 bases and 5 bases, there was a span of 25 bases. CDR3 in amino acids: CASTTESGTITNEQYF. DNA of the CDR3: TGTGCCAGCACAACAGAAAGCGGGACAATTACGAACGAGCAGTACTTC.

The J gene is TRBJ2-3, the V gene TRBV20-1; 11 nucleotides align to TRBD2. The CDR3 runs 14 residues. In germline, CDR1 is DFQATT, CDR2 SNEGSKA (reference sequence). V shed 4 bases, J shed 5 bases, and the junction held 5 bases outside the gene matches. The chain's CDR3 is CSAILAGVIDTQYF. The CDR3 nucleotides read TGCAGTGCTATACTAGCGGGAGTGATAGATACGCAGTATTTT.

The chain carries TRBV6-1 and TRBJ2-4; TRBD2 is a possible D gene (5 bases). The CDR3 sequence is 17 residues long. From germline, CDR1 is MNHNS and CDR2 SASEGT. Deletions cut 1 base from V and 2 bases from J, with 15 bases between. This CDR3 is CASSEVLGRLTKNIQYF. The CDR3 DNA follows: TGTGCCAGCAGTGAAGTACTAGGACGGTTAACCAAAAACATTCAGTACTTC.